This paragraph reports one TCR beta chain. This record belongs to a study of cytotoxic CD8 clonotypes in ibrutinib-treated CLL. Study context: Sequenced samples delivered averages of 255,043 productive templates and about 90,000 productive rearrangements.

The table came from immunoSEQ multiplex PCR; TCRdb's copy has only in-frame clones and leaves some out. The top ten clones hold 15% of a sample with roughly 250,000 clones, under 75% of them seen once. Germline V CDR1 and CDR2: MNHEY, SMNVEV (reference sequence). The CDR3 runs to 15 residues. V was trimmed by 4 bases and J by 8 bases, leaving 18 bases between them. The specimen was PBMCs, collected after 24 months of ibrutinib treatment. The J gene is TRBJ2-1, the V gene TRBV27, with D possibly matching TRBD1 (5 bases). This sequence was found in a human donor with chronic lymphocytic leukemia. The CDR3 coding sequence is TGTGCCAGCAGTTCCCCGGTCCGGCAGGGCTATGAGCAGTTCTTC. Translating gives CASSSPVRQGYEQFF.